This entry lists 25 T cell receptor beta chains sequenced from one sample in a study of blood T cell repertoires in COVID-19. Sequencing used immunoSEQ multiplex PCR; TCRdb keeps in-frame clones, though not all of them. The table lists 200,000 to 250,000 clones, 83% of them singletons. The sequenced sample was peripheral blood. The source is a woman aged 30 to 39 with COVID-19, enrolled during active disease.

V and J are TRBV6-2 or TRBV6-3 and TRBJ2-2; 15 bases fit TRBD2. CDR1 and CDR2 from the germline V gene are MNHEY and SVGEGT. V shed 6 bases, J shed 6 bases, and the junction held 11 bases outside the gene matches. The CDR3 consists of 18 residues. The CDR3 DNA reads TGTGCCAGCAGCAGGACTAGCGGGGGGGCTGCCCGCGCCGGGGAGCTGTTTTTT. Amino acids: CASSRTSGGAARAGELFF.

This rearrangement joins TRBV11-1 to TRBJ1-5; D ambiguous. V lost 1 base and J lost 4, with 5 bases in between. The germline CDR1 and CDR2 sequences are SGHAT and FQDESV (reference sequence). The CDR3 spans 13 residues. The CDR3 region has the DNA TGTGCCAGCAGCTTAGGGCAGAATCAGCCCCAGCATTTT. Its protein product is CASSLGQNQPQHF.

The chain's CDR3 is CASSQVIMPGETQYF. The CDR3 bases are TGCGCCAGCAGCCAAGTCATTATGCCGGGGGAGACCCAGTACTTC. The chain employs TRBV4-1 and TRBJ2-5; a weak D match, TRBD2 (5 bases). Trimming removed 1 base from V and 5 bases from J, with 14 bases in between. This CDR3 is 15 amino acids long. The germline V gene encodes CDR1 MGHRA and CDR2 YSYEKL.

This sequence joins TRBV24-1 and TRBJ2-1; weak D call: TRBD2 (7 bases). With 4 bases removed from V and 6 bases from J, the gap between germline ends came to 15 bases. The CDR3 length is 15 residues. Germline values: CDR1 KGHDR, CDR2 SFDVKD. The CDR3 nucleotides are TGTGCCACCAGTGACCCTGCGGGGGCGGGCAATGAGCAGTTCTTC. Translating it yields CATSDPAGAGNEQFF.

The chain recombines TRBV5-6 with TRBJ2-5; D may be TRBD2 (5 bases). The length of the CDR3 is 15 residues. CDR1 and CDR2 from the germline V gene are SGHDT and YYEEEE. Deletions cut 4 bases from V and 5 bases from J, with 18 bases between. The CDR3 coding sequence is TGTGCCAGCAGCCAGCTGACCCCTGGGGAGGAGACCCAGTACTTC. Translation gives CASSQLTPGEETQYF.

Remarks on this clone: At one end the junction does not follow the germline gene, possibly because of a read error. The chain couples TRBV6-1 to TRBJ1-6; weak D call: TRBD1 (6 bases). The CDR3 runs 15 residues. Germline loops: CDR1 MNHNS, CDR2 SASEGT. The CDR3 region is CASSEDINRVSPLHF. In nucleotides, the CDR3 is TGTGCCAGCAGCGAAGACATAAACAGGGTTTCACCCCTCCACTTT.

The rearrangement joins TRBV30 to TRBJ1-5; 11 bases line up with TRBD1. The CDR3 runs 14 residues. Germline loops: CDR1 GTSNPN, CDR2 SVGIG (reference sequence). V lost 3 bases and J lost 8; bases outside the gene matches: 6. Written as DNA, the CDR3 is TGTGCCTGGAGCCGGACAGGGGGCGCCGAGCCCCAGCATTTT. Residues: CAWSRTGGAEPQHF.

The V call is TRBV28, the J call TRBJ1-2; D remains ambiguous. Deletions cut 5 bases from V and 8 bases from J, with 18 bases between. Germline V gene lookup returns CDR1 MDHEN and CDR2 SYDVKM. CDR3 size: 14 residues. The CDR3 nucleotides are TGTGCCAGCAGTACCCCCCCGGGAGCTAGGGGCTACACCTTC. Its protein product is CASSTPPGARGYTF.

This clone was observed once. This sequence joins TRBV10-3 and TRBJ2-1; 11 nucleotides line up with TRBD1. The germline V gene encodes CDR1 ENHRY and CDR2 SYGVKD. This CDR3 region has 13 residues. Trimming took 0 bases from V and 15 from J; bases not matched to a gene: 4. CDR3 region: CAISESGQGAPFF. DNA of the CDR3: TGTGCCATCAGTGAGTCAGGACAGGGGGCACCGTTCTTC.

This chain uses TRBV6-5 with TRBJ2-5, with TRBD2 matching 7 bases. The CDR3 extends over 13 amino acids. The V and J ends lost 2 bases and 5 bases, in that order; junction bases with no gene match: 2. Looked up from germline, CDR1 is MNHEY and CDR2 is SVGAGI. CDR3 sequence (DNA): TGTGCCAGCAGTTACGGGGGGGAGGAGACCCAGTACTTC. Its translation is CASSYGGEETQYF.

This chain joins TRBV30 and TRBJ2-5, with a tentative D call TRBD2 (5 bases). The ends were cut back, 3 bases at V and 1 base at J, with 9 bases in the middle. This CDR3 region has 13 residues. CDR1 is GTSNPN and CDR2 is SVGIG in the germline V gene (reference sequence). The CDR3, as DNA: TGTGCCTGGAGCTATGCGGGCCAAGAGACCCAGTACTTC. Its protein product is CAWSYAGQETQYF.

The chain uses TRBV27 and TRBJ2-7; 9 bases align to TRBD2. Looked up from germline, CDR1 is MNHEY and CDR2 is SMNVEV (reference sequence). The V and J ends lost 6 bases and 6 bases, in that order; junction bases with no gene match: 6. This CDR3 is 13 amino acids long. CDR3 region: CASRTSGPGEQYF. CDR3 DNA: TGTGCCAGCAGGACTAGCGGACCTGGCGAGCAGTACTTC.

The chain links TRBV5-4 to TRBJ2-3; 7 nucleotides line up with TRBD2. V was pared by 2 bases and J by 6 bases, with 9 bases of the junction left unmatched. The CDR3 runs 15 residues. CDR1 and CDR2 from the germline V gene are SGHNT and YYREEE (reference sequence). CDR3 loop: CASSFAGVIGDTQYF. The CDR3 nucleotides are TGTGCCAGCAGCTTCGCGGGAGTCATTGGGGATACGCAGTATTTT.

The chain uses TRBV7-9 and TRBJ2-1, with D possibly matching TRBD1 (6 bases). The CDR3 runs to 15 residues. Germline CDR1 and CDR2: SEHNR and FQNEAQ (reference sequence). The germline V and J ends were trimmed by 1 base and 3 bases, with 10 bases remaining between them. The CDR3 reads CASSLETGNYNEQFF. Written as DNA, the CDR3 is TGTGCCAGCAGCTTAGAAACAGGGAACTACAATGAGCAGTTCTTC. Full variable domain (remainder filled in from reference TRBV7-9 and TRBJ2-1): DTGVSQNPRHKITKRGQNVTFRCDPISEHNRLYWYRQTLGQGPEFLTYFQNEAQLEKSRLLSDRFSAERPKGSFSTLEIQRTEQGDSAMYLCASSLETGNYNEQFFGPGTRLTVL.

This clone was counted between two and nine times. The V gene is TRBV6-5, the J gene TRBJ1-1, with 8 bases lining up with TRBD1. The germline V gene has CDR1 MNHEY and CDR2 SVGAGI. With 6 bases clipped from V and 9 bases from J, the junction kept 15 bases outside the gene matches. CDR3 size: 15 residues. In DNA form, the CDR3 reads TGTGCCAGCAGGACTGACGCAGGGGGCCTGCAAAAAGCTTTCTTT. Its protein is CASRTDAGGLQKAFF.

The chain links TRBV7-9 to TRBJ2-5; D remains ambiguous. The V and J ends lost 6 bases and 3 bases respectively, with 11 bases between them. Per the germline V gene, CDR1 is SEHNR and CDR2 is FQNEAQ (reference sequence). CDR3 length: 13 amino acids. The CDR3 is CASRSRLKETQYF. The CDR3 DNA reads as TGTGCCAGCAGGTCTAGGCTCAAAGAGACCCAGTACTTC.

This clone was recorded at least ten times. The CDR3 coding sequence is TGTGCCAGCAGGCCCACTGCCGCGGACAGGGTAAACACCATATATTTT. This gives the protein CASRPTAADRVNTIYF. The chain has TRBV7-8 and TRBJ1-3; the match to TRBD1 covers 8 bases. Germline V gene data show CDR1 as SGHVS and CDR2 as FQNEAQ. This CDR3 contains 16 residues. Trimming cost V 6 bases and J 6 bases; bases outside gene matches: 13.

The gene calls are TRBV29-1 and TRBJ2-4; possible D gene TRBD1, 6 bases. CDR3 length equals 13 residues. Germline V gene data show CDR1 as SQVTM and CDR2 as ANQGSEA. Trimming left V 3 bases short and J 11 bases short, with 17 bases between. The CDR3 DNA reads TGCAGCGTTGATAAAACTACTAAGGGGGTTCAGTACTTC. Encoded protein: CSVDKTTKGVQYF. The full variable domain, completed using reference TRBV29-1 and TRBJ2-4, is SAVISQKPSRDICQRGTSLTIQCQVDSQVTMMFWYRQQPGQSLTLIATANQGSEATYESGFVIDKFPISRPNLTFSTLTVSNMSPEDSSIYLCSVDKTTKGVQYFGAGTRLSVL.

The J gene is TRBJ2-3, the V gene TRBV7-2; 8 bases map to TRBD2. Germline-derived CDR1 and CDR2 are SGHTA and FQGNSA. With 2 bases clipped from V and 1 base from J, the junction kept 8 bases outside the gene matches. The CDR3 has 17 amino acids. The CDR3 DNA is TGTGCCAGCAGCTTACAAGCGGGAGCCTCTCGCACAGATACGCAGTATTTT. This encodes CASSLQAGASRTDTQYF.

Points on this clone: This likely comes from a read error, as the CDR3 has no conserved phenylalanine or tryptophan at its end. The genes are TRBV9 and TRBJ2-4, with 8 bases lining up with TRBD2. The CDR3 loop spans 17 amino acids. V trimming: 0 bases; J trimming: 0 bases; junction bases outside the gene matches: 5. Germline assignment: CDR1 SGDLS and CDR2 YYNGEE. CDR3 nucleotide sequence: TGTGCCAGCAGCGTAGGTCCACTAGCGGAAGCCAAAAACATTCAGTACCTC. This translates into CASSVGPLAEAKNIQYL.

The CDR3 region has the DNA TGTGCCACCAGCAGAGAACAGGGTGATGACGAAAAACTGTTTTTT. It codes for CATSREQGDDEKLFF. The V call is TRBV15, the J call TRBJ1-4; D possibly corresponds to TRBD1 (6 bases). This CDR3 spans 15 amino acids. V was shortened by 0 bases and J by 8 bases, with 13 bases between the two germline ends. In germline, CDR1 is LNHNV, CDR2 YYDKDF (reference sequence).

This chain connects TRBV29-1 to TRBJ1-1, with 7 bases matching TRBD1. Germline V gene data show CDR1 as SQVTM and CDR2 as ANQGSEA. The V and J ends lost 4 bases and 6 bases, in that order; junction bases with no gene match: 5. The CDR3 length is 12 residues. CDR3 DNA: TGCAGCGTTGCTGGGACAGTCCCTGAAGCTTTCTTT. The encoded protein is CSVAGTVPEAFF.

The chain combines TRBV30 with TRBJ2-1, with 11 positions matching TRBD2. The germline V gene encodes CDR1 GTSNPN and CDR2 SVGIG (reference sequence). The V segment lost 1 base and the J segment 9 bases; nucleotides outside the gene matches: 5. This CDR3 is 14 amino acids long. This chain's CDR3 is CAWSATSGASEQFF. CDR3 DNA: TGTGCCTGGAGTGCGACTAGCGGGGCCAGTGAGCAGTTCTTC.

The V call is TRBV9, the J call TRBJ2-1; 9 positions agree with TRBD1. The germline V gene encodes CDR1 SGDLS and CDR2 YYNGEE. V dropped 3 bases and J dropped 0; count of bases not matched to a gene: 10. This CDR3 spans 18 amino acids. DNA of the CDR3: TGTGCCAGCAGCGGCCCGGGACAGGGACGAAGCTCCTACAATGAGCAGTTCTTC. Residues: CASSGPGQGRSSYNEQFF.

CDR3 nucleotides: TGTGCCAGCAGTTCAACGGGATGGAGGAGCAATCAGCCCCAGCATTTT. Protein: CASSSTGWRSNQPQHF. This chain connects TRBV28 to TRBJ1-5; no firm D call. Germline V lookup: CDR1 MDHEN, CDR2 SYDVKM. V lost 4 bases, J lost 1 base, and 14 bases lay in between. CDR3 length: 16 amino acids.